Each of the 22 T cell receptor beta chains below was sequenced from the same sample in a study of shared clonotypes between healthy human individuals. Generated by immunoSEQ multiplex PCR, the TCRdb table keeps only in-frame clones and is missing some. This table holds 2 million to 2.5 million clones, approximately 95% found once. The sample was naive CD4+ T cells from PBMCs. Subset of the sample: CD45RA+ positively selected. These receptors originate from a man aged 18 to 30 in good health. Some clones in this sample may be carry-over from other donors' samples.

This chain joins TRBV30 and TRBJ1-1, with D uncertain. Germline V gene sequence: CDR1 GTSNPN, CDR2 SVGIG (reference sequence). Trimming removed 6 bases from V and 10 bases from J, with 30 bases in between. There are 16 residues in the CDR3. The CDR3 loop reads CACKSGARWEERGAFF. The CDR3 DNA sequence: TGTGCCTGTAAGTCGGGTGCAAGGTGGGAAGAGAGAGGAGCTTTCTTT.

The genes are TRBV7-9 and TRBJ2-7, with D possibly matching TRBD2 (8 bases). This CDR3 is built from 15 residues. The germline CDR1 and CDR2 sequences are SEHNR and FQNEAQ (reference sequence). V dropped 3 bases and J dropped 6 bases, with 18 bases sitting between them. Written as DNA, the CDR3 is TGTGCCAGCAGCTTGGGGACAGCGGGAGTCGGCGAGCAGTACTTC. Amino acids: CASSLGTAGVGEQYF.

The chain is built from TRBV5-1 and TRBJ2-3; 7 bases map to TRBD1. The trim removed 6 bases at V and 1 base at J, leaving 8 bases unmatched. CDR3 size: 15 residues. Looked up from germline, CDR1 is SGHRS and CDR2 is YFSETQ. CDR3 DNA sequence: TGCGCCAGCACCCTGAGAGGGACAGGCACAGATACGCAGTATTTT. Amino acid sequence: CASTLRGTGTDTQYF.

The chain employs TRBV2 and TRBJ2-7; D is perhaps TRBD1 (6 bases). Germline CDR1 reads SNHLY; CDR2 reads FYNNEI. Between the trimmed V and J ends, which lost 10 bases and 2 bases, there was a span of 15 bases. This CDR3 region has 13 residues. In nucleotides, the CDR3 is TGTGCCACGAGACAGGAAGGACCCTACGAGCAGTACTTC. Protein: CATRQEGPYEQYF.

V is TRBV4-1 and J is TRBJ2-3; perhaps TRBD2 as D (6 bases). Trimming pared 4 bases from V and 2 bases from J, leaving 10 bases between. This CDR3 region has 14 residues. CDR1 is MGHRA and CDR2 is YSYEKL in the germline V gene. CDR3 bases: TGCGCCAGCAGCCTCCAGCGGGTCACAGATACGCAGTATTTT. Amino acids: CASSLQRVTDTQYF.

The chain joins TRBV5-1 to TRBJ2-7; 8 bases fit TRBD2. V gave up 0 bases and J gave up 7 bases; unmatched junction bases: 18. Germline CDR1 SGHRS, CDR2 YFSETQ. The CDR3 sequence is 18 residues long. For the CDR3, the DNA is TGCGCCAGCAGCTTGGCCGTCGGCGGGAGGCCGGCCGGGGTTGAGCAGTACTTC. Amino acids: CASSLAVGGRPAGVEQYF.

The CDR3 sequence is CASSQNGLKGGLNYEQYF. The CDR3 region has the DNA TGTGCCAGCAGCCAAAATGGCCTCAAAGGGGGACTGAACTACGAGCAGTACTTC. This chain joins TRBV4-2 and TRBJ2-7; D could derive from TRBD1 or TRBD2 (6 bases each). The CDR3 totals 18 residues. Germline lookup yields CDR1 LGHNA and CDR2 YNFKEQ. V shed 2 bases and J shed 3 bases, with 23 bases lying between them.

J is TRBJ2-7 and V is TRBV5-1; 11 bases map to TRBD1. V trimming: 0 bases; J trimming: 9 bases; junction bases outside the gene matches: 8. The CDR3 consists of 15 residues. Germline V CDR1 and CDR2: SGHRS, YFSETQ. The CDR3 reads CASSLAAGQGDAQYF. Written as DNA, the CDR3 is TGCGCCAGCAGCTTGGCTGCGGGACAGGGGGATGCGCAGTACTTC.

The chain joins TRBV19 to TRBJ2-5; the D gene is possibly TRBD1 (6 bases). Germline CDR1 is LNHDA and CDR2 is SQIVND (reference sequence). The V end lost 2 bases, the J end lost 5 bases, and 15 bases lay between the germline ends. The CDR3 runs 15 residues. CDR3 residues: CASSITGTRGETQYF. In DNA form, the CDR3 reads TGTGCCAGTAGTATAACGGGCACTAGGGGGGAGACCCAGTACTTC.

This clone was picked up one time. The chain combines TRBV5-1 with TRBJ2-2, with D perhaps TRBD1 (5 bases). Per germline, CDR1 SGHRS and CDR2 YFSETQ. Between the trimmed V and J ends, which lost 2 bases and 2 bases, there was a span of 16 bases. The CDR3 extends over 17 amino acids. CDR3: CASSFIGARSNTGELFF. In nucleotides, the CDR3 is TGCGCCAGCAGCTTTATAGGGGCCAGGAGTAACACCGGGGAGCTGTTTTTT.

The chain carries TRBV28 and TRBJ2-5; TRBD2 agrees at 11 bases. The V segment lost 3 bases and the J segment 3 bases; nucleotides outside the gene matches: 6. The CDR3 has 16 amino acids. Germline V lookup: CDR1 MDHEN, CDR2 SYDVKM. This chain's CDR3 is CASSFRLAGRKETQYF. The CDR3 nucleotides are TGTGCCAGCAGTTTCAGACTAGCGGGGAGAAAAGAGACCCAGTACTTC.

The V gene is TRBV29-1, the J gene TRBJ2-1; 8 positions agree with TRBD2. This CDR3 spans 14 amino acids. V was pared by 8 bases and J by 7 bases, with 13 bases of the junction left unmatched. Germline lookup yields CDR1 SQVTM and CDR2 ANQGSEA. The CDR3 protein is CSTRRAAGVNEQFF. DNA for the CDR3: TGCAGCACGCGTCGTGCAGCGGGAGTAAATGAGCAGTTCTTC.

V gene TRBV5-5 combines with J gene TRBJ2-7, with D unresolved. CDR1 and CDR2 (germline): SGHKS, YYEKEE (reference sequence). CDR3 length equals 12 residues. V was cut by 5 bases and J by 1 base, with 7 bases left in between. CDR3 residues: CASSFGSYEQYF. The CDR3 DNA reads TGTGCCAGCAGTTTTGGATCCTACGAGCAGTACTTC.

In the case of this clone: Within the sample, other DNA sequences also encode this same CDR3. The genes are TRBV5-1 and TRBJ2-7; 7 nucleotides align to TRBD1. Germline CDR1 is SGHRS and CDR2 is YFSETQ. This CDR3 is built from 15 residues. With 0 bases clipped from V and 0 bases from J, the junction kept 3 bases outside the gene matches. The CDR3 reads CASSLEGTASYEQYF. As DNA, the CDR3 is TGCGCCAGCAGCTTGGAGGGGACAGCCTCCTACGAGCAGTACTTC.

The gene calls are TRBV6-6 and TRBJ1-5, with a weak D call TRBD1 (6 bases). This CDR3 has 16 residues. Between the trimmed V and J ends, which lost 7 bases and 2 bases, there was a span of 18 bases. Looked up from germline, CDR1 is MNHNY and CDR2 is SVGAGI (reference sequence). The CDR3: CASTFRGGEGNQPQHF. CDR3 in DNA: TGTGCCAGCACCTTCAGGGGAGGGGAGGGCAATCAGCCCCAGCATTTT.

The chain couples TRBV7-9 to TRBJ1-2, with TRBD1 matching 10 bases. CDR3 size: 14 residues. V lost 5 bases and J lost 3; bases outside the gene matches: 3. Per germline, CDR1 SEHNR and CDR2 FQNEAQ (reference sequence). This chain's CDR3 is CASSRDRGHYGYTF. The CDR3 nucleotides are TGTGCCAGCAGCCGGGACAGGGGTCACTATGGCTACACCTTC.

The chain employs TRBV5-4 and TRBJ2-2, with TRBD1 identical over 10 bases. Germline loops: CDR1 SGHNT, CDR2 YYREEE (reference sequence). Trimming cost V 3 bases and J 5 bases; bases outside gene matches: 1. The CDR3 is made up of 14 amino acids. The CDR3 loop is CASSSGQGTGELFF. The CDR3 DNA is TGTGCCAGCAGCTCGGGACAGGGGACCGGGGAGCTGTTTTTT.

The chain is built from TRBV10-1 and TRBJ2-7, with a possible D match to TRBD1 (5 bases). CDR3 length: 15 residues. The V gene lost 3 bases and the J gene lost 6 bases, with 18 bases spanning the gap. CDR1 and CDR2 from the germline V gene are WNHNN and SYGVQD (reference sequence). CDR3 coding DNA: TGCGCCAGCAGTGAAGGATGGCAGGGATCATTCGAGCAGTACTTC. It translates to CASSEGWQGSFEQYF.

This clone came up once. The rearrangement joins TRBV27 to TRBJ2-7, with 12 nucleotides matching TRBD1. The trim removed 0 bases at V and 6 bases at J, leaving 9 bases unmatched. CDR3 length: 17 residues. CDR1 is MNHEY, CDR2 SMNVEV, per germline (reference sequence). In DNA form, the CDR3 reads TGTGCCAGCAGTTTATCGGACGCCGGGACAGGGGGCGGCGAGCAGTACTTC. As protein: CASSLSDAGTGGGEQYF.

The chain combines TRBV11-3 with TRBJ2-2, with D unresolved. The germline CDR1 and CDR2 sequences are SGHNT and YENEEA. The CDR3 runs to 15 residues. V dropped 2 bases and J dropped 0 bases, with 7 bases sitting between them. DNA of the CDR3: TGTGCCAGCAGCTTATCGGTTTCGAACACCGGGGAGCTGTTTTTT. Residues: CASSLSVSNTGELFF.

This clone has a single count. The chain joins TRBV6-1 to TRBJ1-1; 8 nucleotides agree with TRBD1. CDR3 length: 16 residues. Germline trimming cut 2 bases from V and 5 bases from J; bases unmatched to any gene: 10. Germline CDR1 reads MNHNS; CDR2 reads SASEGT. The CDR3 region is CASSELDRAGGTEAFF. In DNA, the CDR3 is TGTGCCAGCAGTGAACTGGACAGGGCGGGGGGGACTGAAGCTTTCTTT.

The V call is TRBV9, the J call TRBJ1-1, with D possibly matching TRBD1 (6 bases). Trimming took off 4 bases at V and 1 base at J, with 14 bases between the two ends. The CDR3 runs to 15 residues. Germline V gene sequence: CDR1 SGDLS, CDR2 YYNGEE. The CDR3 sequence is CASSRGEGGNTEAFF. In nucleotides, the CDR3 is TGTGCCAGCAGCCGAGGCGAGGGGGGGAACACTGAAGCTTTCTTT.